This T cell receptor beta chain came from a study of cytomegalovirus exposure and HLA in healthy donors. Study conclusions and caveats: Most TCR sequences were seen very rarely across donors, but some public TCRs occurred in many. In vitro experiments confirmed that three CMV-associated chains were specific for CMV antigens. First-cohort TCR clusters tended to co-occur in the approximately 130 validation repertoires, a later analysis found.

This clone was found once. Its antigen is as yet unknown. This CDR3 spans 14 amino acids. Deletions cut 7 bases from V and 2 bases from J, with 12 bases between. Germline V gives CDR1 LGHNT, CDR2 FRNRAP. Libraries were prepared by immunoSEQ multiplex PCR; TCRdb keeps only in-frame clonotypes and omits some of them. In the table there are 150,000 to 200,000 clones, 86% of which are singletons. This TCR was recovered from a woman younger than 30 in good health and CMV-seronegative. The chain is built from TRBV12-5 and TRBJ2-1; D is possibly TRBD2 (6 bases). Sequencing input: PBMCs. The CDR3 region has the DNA TGTGCTAGTGCTCCGGAGGGTACCTACAATGAGCAGTTCTTC. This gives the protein CASAPEGTYNEQFF. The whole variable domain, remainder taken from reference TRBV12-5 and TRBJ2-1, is DARVTQTPRHKVTEMGQEVTMRCQPILGHNTVFWYRQTMMQGLELLAYFRNRAPLDDSGMPKDRFSAEMPDATLATLKIQPSEPRDSAVYFCASAPEGTYNEQFFGPGTRLTVL.